This T cell receptor (beta chain) is drawn from a study of beta chain features in type 1 diabetes. Concerning this clone: Its matching antigen is unknown. An end of the junction differs from the germline gene, which may be a read error.

The CDR3 has 15 residues. Germline V gives CDR1 SGHTA, CDR2 FQGNSA. Reverse transcribing all isolated RNA meant expressed TCRB transcripts were sequenced. Sequenced by immunoSEQ multiplex PCR; TCRdb stores in-frame clones only, minus some. The table includes under 300,000 clones, about 15% detected once. Study observations and caveats: A moderate, significant TCRB CDR3 shortening appeared in type 1 diabetes across four CD4+ subsets.

The receptor's source is a young man with type 1 diabetes. The material sequenced was naive CD4+ T cells from blood. The chain uses TRBV7-2 and TRBJ2-1, with 7 bases matching TRBD1. CDR3 bases: TGTGCCAGCAGCTCCGGGACAGTCGGGTACAGTGAGCAGTTCTTC. Its protein is CASSSGTVGYSEQFF.